These 14 T cell receptor beta chains came from one sample sequenced in a study of blood T cell repertoires in COVID-19. Measured with immunoSEQ multiplex PCR; TCRdb has only the in-frame clones, and not every one. The table records about 190,000 clones, roughly 80% of them present only once. The specimen sequenced was peripheral blood. All receptors derive from a woman in her 50s with acute or convalescent COVID-19.

A few counts support this clone. The chain links TRBV28 to TRBJ2-2, with 7 bases identical to TRBD1. With V trimmed by 6 bases and J by 4 bases, 8 bases remained unmatched. This CDR3 has 15 amino acids. The germline V gene has CDR1 MDHEN and CDR2 SYDVKM. The CDR3 sequence is CASSPGTAPTGELFF. The DNA for the CDR3 is TGTGCCAGCAGCCCCGGGACAGCCCCCACCGGGGAGCTGTTTTTT. The full variable domain, completed using reference TRBV28 and TRBJ2-2, is DVKVTQSSRYLVKRTGEKVFLECVQDMDHENMFWYRQDPGLGLRLIYFSYDVKMKEKGDIPEGYSVSREKKERFSLILESASTNQTSMYLCASSPGTAPTGELFFGEGSRLTVL.

The rearrangement links TRBV5-1 to TRBJ2-3; TRBD2 might be the D (6 bases). The V gene lost 3 bases and the J gene lost 5 bases, with 16 bases spanning the gap. The CDR3 loop spans 15 amino acids. Germline V gene data show CDR1 as SGHRS and CDR2 as YFSETQ. The CDR3 is CASSSLGLTKDTQYF. CDR3 coding DNA: TGCGCCAGCAGCTCACTGGGACTCACCAAAGATACGCAGTATTTT.

V and J are TRBV11-2 and TRBJ2-7; 11 nucleotides match TRBD2. Trimming at V came to 8 bases and at J to 3 bases, leaving 9 bases not matched to a gene. The CDR3 consists of 15 residues. The germline CDR1 and CDR2 sequences are SGHAT and FQNNGV. CDR3 sequence reads: CASGGGLAENYEQYF. DNA of the CDR3: TGTGCCAGCGGGGGGGGACTAGCGGAAAACTACGAGCAGTACTTC.

The rearrangement links TRBV3-1 (or the pseudogene TRBV3-2) to TRBJ2-4; weak D call: TRBD1 (5 bases). Trimming removed 1 base from V and 3 bases from J, with 13 bases in between. This CDR3 has 16 residues. Germline CDR1 LGHDT, CDR2 YNNKEL (reference sequence). The CDR3 coding sequence is TGTGCCAGCAGCCAAGGGCGATGGGGCAGCAAAAACATTCAGTACTTC. Translated, it gives CASSQGRWGSKNIQYF.

As to this clone: The sample carries other DNA sequences with the same CDR3. The rearrangement uses TRBV2 and TRBJ2-7; D possibly corresponds to TRBD1 (6 bases). The CDR3 is 13 amino acids. The germline gives CDR1 SNHLY, CDR2 FYNNEI. Trimming pared 6 bases from V and 3 bases from J, leaving 12 bases between. CDR3 loop: CASSLRDIYEQYF. The CDR3 DNA follows: TGTGCCAGCAGCCTCCGGGACATCTACGAGCAGTACTTC.

This chain uses TRBV27 with TRBJ2-7, with 9 bases fitting TRBD2. Germline-derived CDR1 and CDR2 are MNHEY and SMNVEV (reference sequence). This CDR3 spans 15 amino acids. V shed 7 bases, J shed 2 bases, and the junction held 9 bases outside the gene matches. The CDR3 nucleotides are TGTGCCAGCAAGACGTCACTAGCGGGCACCTACGAGCAGTACTTC. Protein sequence: CASKTSLAGTYEQYF.

The chain joins TRBV7-8 to TRBJ2-7, with D possibly TRBD1 on 6 matching bases. This CDR3 spans 12 amino acids. CDR1 and CDR2 (germline): SGHVS, FQNEAQ. Trimming took off 5 bases at V and 3 bases at J, with 8 bases between the two ends. CDR3 nucleotide sequence: TGTGCCAGCAGCCCGGGACACTACGAGCAGTACTTC. It specifies CASSPGHYEQYF.

J is TRBJ2-2 and V is TRBV4-2; possibly TRBD2 for D (5 bases). CDR1 and CDR2 from the germline V gene are LGHNA and YNFKEQ. The CDR3 consists of 17 residues. V lost 3 bases, J lost 4 bases, and 18 bases lay in between. This CDR3 reads CASSHPAGSRTTGELFF. CDR3 in DNA: TGTGCCAGCAGCCACCCGGCGGGCTCCCGAACCACCGGGGAGCTGTTTTTT.

The rearrangement links TRBV12-3 or TRBV12-4 to TRBJ1-2; a possible D gene is TRBD1 (6 bases). The length of the CDR3 is 12 residues. Trimming removed 4 bases from V and 8 bases from J, with 11 bases in between. In DNA form, the CDR3 reads TGTGCCAGCAGTTCCTACAGGGCGGGCTACACCTTC. It encodes CASSSYRAGYTF.

The rearrangement uses TRBV14 and TRBJ1-2; TRBD1 is a possible D gene (5 bases). The CDR3 runs to 15 residues. Trimming took 0 bases from V and 4 from J, leaving 12 bases between them. The germline CDR1 and CDR2 sequences are SGHDN and FVKESK. CDR3 bases: TGTGCCAGCAGCCAAGATCGAACCAGGGCCTATGGCTACACCTTC. Its protein product is CASSQDRTRAYGYTF. The whole variable domain, remainder taken from reference TRBV14 and TRBJ1-2, is EAGVTQFPSHSVIEKGQTVTLRCDPISGHDNLYWYRRVMGKEIKFLLHFVKESKQDESGMPNNRFLAERTGGTYSTLKVQPAELEDSGVYFCASSQDRTRAYGYTFGSGTRLTVV.

V and J are TRBV15 and TRBJ2-6, with 7 bases that match TRBD1. This CDR3 has 19 amino acids. Germline-derived CDR1 and CDR2 are LNHNV and YYDKDF (reference sequence). V was pared by 0 bases and J by 4 bases, with 12 bases of the junction left unmatched. The CDR3 reads CATSRDYDRAVGGANVLTF. In nucleotides, the CDR3 is TGTGCCACCAGCAGAGATTATGACAGGGCCGTAGGGGGGGCCAACGTCCTGACTTTC.

This clone was picked up a small number of times. The chain uses TRBV30 and TRBJ1-5; D is undetermined. In germline, CDR1 is GTSNPN, CDR2 SVGIG (reference sequence). V lost 2 bases, J lost 2 bases, and 7 bases lay in between. The CDR3 totals 13 residues. CDR3 region: CAWSPLGNQPQHF. The CDR3 DNA sequence: TGTGCCTGGAGTCCCCTCGGCAATCAGCCCCAGCATTTT.

The chain couples TRBV24-1 to TRBJ2-7, with 9 bases aligning to TRBD1. Germline V gives CDR1 KGHDR, CDR2 SFDVKD. The CDR3 is made up of 15 amino acids. V shed 4 bases and J 5 bases; nucleotides not matched to a gene: 8. The CDR3 bases are TGTGCCACCAGTGACGCTGGGACAGGGCTACACGAGCAGTACTTC. It is translated as CATSDAGTGLHEQYF.

The rearrangement uses TRBV29-1 and TRBJ2-3; 11 nucleotides match TRBD2. V gave up 4 bases and J gave up 3 bases; unmatched junction bases: 6. Germline-derived CDR1 and CDR2 are SQVTM and ANQGSEA. This CDR3 spans 15 amino acids. In DNA, the CDR3 is TGCAGCGTTGCAAGAACTAGCGGGAGAACAGATACGCAGTATTTT. It yields the protein CSVARTSGRTDTQYF.